The T cell receptor (beta chain) described here comes from a study of shared clonotypes between healthy human individuals (dated by TCRdb to 2019 to 2021). In the study overall: A few men and two women, aged 18 to 49 years, made up the cohort. Libraries were prepared and TCR repertoires were sequenced by different laboratories using diverse techniques, in order to increase sequencing depth and limit assay-specific biases. To estimate repertoire size and how much clonotype sharing occurs between individuals, the study deeply sequenced the blood TCR repertoires of 4 to 6 healthy adults. For each donor, CD4 naive and CD4 memory were each run on three plates, CD8 naive on two plates, and CD8 memory on one plate. Leukapheresis yielded between about 0.85 and 10 billion PBMCs per donor.

Donors were healthy HIV-negative adults with no recently reported acute infections or vaccinations. Every donor was a Caucasian adult living in Nashville, Tennessee, USA. CD4+ T cells were enriched through magnetic negative selection, after which naive cells were positively selected on CD45RA and the remaining negative fraction served as the memory subset. Blood was obtained by leukapheresis, after which PBMCs were separated by Ficoll-Histopaque density gradient centrifugation and cryopreserved in liquid nitrogen vapor phase. Analytical flow cytometry was used to check the purity and quantity of each magnetically sorted T cell population. Each sorted fraction had its genomic DNA isolated and then quantified by UV absorbance on a Nanodrop 2000c. With regard to this clone: Its antigen is not yet known. An end of the junction differs from the germline gene, which may be a read error.

Overall study results and their limits: Because the study included a small number of donors, the genetic and exposure-history diversity represented was limited. Rarefaction of sorted-subset datasets indicated incomplete sequencing despite the large sequencing depth. Estimated clonotype richness was generally larger for naive than for memory subsets. Only blood was sampled, and tissue TCR repertoires likely differ from those in blood. Based on pairwise subsampling, the degree of clonotype sharing among donors was expected to be affected by sequencing depth. Higher generation probabilities were observed for clonotypes shared by all four sorted-subset donors than for non-shared clonotypes. Across a few donors, about 5% of naive CD4, roughly 3.4% of naive CD8, 2.3% of memory CD4, and around 0.4% of memory CD8 clonotypes were shared.

The germline V gene provides CDR1 SGHDN and CDR2 FVKESK. The CDR3 holds 20 amino acids from the cysteine to the phenylalanine. Just the 60-base CDR3 DNA is kept, in frame starting at base 1. Using the deep immunoSEQ assay, TCR CDR3 regions were amplified from genomic DNA by multiplex PCR. Genomic DNA extracted from each cell subset was distributed evenly over all wells of several immunoSEQ 96-well plates, and each plate served as one replicate. Each replicate PCR for sorted subsets received approximately 200 ng genomic DNA, equal to about 30,000 T cell genomes. Purified libraries were measured with a Qubit 3.0 fluorometer, size-checked on a Bioanalyzer 2100, and measured again with the KAPA Library Quantification kit. Every immunoSEQ 96-well plate was sequenced on a separate single-read 150-cycle Illumina NextSeq 550 flow cell. Regarding the original processing steps: Because only junctional sequences without quality scores were contained in the immunoSEQ output, filtering matching that applied to full-length reads could not be performed. Sequences were annotated with PyIR, a Python wrapper for IgBLAST v1.9, and V/J genes and CDR3 were assigned using IMGT germline references. Reads were removed for weak V/J assignments (E-value above 1e-6), missing CDR3, stop codons, out-of-frame junctions, or ambiguous translated residues. V3J clonotypes were defined by identical inferred V gene, J gene, and CDR3 amino acid sequence. Percentage overlap between repertoires was computed as shared unique clonotypes divided by the size of the smaller repertoire. Richness of each repertoire was evaluated using RTK rarefaction, the Chao1 estimator, and Recon v2.1 estimates of unobserved clonotypes. Generation probabilities were computed with OLGA for all TCRbeta clonotypes obtained by the gDNA method from a handful of donors. TCRdb took over this immuneACCESS table, retaining in-frame rearrangements with V and J assigned. Such tables are incomplete; in checked studies, under half of the missing clones stem from an unresolved V gene, and the remainder is unexplained. The DNA gave D and trimming, while V, J and clone size come from that table. This sample is represented by roughly 2.2 million clones; roughly 90% of them were singletons. Together, the top ten hold around 0.35% of the sample.

The receptor chain draws on TRBV14 and TRBJ2-1, with 7 bases in between that match TRBD2. The TCR originated in a man younger than 35 in good health. Some clones in this sample may be carry-over from other donors' samples. The specimen sequenced was naive CD4+ T cells from PBMCs. Per the publication, the cell subset or site label means: CD45RA+ positively selected. CDR3 reads: CASSQDSGLRREISYNEQFF. The nucleotides read TGTGCCAGCAGTCAAGACAGTGGGCTAAGGCGGGAGATCTCCTACAATGAGCAGTTCTTC.